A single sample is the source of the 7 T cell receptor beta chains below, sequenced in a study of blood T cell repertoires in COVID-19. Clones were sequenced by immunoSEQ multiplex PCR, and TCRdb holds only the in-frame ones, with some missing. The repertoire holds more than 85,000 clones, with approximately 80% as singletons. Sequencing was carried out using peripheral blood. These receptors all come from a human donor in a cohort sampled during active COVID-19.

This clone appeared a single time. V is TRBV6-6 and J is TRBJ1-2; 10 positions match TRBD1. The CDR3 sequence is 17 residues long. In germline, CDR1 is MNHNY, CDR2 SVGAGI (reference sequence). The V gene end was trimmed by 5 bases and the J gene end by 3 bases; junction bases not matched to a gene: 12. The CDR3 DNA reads TGTGCCAGCAGTCCACTACCGACAGGGGGCGCGGACTATGGCTACACCTTC. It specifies CASSPLPTGGADYGYTF.

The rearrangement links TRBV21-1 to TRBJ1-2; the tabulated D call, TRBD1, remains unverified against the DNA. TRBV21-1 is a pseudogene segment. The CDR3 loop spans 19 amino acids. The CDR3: CASSPPGRTGGFYPYGYTF. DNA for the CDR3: TGTGCCAGCAGCCCCCCCGGGAGGACAGGGGGCTTTTATCCTTATGGCTACACCTTC.

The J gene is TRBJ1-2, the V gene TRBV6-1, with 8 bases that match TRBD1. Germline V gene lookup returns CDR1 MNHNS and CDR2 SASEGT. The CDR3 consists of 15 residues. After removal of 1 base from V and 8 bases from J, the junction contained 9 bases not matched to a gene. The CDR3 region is CASSEEMTGVRGYTF. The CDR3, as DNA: TGTGCCAGCAGTGAAGAAATGACAGGGGTCCGGGGCTACACCTTC.

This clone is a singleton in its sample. Here the CDR3 DNA reads TGTGCCAGCAGTACCCTACTAGCGGGAGCTTCCTACGAGCAGTACTTC. Its translation is CASSTLLAGASYEQYF. The chain couples TRBV25-1 to TRBJ2-7, with 11 bases that match TRBD2. From germline, CDR1 is MGHDK and CDR2 SYGVNS. V was clipped by 5 bases and J by 1 base; unmatched bases: 7. This CDR3 region has 16 residues.

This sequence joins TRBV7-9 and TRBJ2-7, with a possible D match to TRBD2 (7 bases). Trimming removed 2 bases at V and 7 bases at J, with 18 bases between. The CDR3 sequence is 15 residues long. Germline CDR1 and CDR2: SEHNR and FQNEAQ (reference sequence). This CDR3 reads CASSLRGAQPGEQYF. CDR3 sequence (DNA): TGTGCCAGCAGCTTACGGGGGGCCCAGCCGGGGGAGCAGTACTTC.

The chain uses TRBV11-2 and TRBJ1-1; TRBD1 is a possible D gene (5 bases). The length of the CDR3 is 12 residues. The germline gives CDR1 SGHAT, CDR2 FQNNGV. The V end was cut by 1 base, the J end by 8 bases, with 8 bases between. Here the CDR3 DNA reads TGTGCCAGCAGCTTAGTACAGGAAGAAGCTTTCTTT. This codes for CASSLVQEEAFF. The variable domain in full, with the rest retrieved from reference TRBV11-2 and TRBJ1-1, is EAGVAQSPRYKIIEKRQSVAFWCNPISGHATLYWYQQILGQGPKLLIQFQNNGVVDDSQLPKDRFSAERLKGVDSTLKIQPAKLEDSAVYLCASSLVQEEAFFGQGTRLTVV.

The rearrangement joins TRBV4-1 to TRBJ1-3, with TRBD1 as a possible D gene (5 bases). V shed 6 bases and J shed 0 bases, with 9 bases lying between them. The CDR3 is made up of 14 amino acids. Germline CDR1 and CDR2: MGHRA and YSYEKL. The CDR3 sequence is CASSLQDSGNTIYF. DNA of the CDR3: TGCGCCAGCAGTCTACAGGACTCTGGAAACACCATATATTTT.